This T cell receptor beta chain was documented in a study of T cell responses to AZD1222 COVID-19 vaccine. The study, taken as a whole, reports: Donors skewed white British and female; clonal diversity was possibly underestimated.

Germline CDR1 PRHDT, CDR2 FYEKMQ (reference sequence). The CDR3 consists of 16 residues. Losses at the gene ends were 5 bases for V and 4 bases for J; bases not matched to a gene: 6. Assay used: immunoSEQ multiplex PCR; TCRdb lists only in-frame clones, some missing. The data show about 100,000 clones, over 80% seen once. This clone was seen only a few times. Its antigen is unidentified. This clonotype was obtained from an adult in good health. Sequencing was performed on peripheral blood, taken on day 0 of AZD1222 vaccination. The rearrangement uses TRBV13 and TRBJ2-1; 12 nucleotides line up with TRBD2. The CDR3 loop is CASSPSGRVLYNEQFF. In DNA form, the CDR3 reads TGTGCCAGCAGCCCTAGCGGGAGGGTATTATACAATGAGCAGTTCTTC.